This T cell receptor (beta chain) was recovered during a study of T cells in Graves' hyperthyroidism and ophthalmopathy. Turning to the study itself: Prior to any treatment, at the point of initial diagnosis, peripheral blood was collected. Study-level points and caveats: Appearing also in blood were most of the thyroid clonotypes expanded above 0.001.

The germline V and J ends were trimmed by 5 bases and 0 bases, with 26 bases remaining between them. Germline lookup yields CDR1 LGHDT and CDR2 YNNKEL (reference sequence). CDR3 length equals 20 residues. RNA transcripts were the template for amplifying TCR beta CDR3 regions. First-round RT-PCR with HTBI primers amplified the TCR CDR3 region. TCRdb analysed the multiplex PCR reads with MiXCR anew, one entry per CDR3 protein. The table includes around 340,000 distinct CDR3 sequences, roughly 14% detected once. This clonotype was counted between two and nine times. Antigen: not known. This clonotype was sampled from a woman aged 30 to 39 with Graves' hyperthyroidism. The sample comprised blood. V is TRBV3-1 and J is TRBJ2-4; D is perhaps TRBD1 (10 bases). CDR3 sequence: CASSEDRGGSGSVAKNIQYF. DNA of the CDR3: TGTGCCAGCAGCGAGGACAGGGGGGGTAGCGGGAGCGTAGCCAAAAACATTCAGTACTTC. Full variable domain (rest looked up from reference TRBV3-1 and TRBJ2-4): DTAVSQTPKYLVTQMGNDKSIKCEQNLGHDTMYWYKQDSKKFLKIMFSYNNKELIINETVPNRFSPKSPDKAHLNLHINSLELGDSAVYFCASSEDRGGSGSVAKNIQYFGAGTRLSVL.